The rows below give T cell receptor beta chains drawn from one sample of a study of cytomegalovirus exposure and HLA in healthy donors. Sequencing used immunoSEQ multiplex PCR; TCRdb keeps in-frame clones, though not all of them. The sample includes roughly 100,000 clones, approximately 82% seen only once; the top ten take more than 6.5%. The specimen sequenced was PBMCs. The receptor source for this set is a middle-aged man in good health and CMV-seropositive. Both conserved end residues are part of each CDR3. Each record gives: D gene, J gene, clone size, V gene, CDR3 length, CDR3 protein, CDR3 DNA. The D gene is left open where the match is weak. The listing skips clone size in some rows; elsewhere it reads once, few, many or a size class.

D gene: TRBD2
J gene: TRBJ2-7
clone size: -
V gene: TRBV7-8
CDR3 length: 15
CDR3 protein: CASSPLGGGSYEQYF
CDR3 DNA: TGTGCCAGCAGCCCGTTAGGCGGGGGCTCCTACGAGCAGTACTTC

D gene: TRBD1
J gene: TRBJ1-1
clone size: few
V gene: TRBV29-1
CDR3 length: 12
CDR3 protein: CSVGQMNTEAFF
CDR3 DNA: TGCAGCGTGGGACAGATGAACACTGAAGCTTTCTTT

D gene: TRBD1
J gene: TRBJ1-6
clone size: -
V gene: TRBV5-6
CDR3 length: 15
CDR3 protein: CASSLAGTGNSPLHF
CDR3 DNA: TGTGCCAGCAGCCTTGCCGGGACAGGCAATTCACCCCTCCACTTT

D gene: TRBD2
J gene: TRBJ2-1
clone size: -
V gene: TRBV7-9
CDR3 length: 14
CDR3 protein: CASSPGRRGNEQFF
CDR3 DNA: TGTGCCAGCAGCCCCGGGAGGCGGGGCAATGAGCAGTTCTTC

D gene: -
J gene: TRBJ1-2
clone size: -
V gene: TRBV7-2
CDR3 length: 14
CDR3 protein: CASSRDILDYGYTF
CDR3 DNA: TGTGCCAGCAGCCGGGACATTCTCGACTATGGCTACACCTTC

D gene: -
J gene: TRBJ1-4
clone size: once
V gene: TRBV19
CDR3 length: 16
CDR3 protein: CASSALTVGRTEKLFF
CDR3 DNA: TGTGCCAGTAGTGCCCTGACAGTTGGGCGTACTGAAAAACTGTTTTTT

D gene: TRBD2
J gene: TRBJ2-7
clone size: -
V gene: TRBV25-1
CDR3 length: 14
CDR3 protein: CASMSLAGDYEQYF
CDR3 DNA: TGTGCCAGCATGTCCCTAGCGGGAGACTACGAGCAGTACTTC

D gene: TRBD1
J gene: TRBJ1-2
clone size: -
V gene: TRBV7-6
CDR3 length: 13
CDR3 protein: CASSAKQGNGYTF
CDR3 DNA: TGTGCCAGCAGCGCCAAACAGGGGAATGGCTACACCTTC

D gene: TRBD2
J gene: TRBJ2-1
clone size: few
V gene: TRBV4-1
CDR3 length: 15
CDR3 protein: CASRLTSGGYNEQFF
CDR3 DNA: TGCGCCAGCAGGCTAACTAGCGGGGGTTACAATGAGCAGTTCTTC

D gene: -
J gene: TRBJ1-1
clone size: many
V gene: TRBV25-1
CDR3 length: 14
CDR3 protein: CASSRHDSNTEAFF
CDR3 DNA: TGTGCCAGCAGTCGTCACGACTCGAACACTGAAGCTTTCTTT

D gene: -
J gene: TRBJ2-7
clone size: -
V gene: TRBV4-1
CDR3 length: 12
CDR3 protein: CASSLPSYEQYF
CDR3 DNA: TGCGCCAGCAGCCTCCCATCCTACGAGCAGTACTTC